This entry describes one T cell receptor beta chain. No antigen is known for it. This sample stems from a study of cytomegalovirus exposure and HLA in healthy donors. Study findings and constraints: In a later analysis, TCR beta V- and J-gene trimming was associated with a missense DCLRE1C variant.

The PCR ran on 60 Vbeta and 13 Jbeta primers. The repertoire was sequenced with immunoSEQ multiplex PCR; TCRdb's copy has only in-frame clones and lacks some. In the table there are fewer than 100,000 clones, over 65% of which are singletons. With 4 bases removed from V and 4 bases from J, the gap between germline ends came to 21 bases. The CDR3 has 16 residues. Germline V gives CDR1 SGDLS, CDR2 YYNGEE. This receptor was obtained from a man in his forties in good health and CMV-seronegative. The V and J genes are TRBV9 and TRBJ2-7; D is perhaps TRBD1 (6 bases). Sequences were obtained from PBMCs. DNA for the CDR3: TGTGCCAGCAGCATAGGAGGTACAGGGATAATGTACGAGCAGTACTTC. Protein product: CASSIGGTGIMYEQYF.